Listed below are T cell receptor beta chains from one sample, sequenced in a study of technical replicates of blood from several donors. The table came from immunoSEQ multiplex PCR; TCRdb's copy has only in-frame clones and leaves some out. Altogether 70,000 to 95,000 clones are present, around 97% being singletons, with the ten largest covering roughly 0.17%. Sequenced input: T cells isolated from PBMCs. These receptors were obtained from a human donor in good health. The CDR3 runs from the conserved cysteine through the conserved F or W. Each record gives: J gene, CDR3 length, V gene, clone size, D gene, CDR3 protein, CDR3 DNA. The D gene is left open where the match is weak. Clone size is stated in some rows and not others, as once, few, many or a class when expanded.

TRBJ2-3,14,TRBV6-1,.,.,CASTLREIEDTQYF,TGTGCCAGCACTTTACGGGAGATTGAAGATACGCAGTATTTT
TRBJ1-6,15,TRBV6-1,.,.,CASSGMSSYNSPLHF,TGTGCCAGCAGTGGCATGAGCTCCTATAATTCACCCCTCCACTTT
TRBJ1-1,17,TRBV28,.,.,CASSLRGSTTYDTEAFF,TGTGCCAGCAGTTTACGAGGGAGTACGACCTATGACACTGAAGCTTTCTTT
TRBJ2-3,19,TRBV10-3,.,.,CAISESNRGAGLGTDTQYF,TGTGCCATCAGTGAGTCGAACCGGGGGGCCGGCTTGGGCACAGATACGCAGTATTTT
TRBJ2-5,11,TRBV2,.,.,CASSSSETQYF,TGTGCCAGCAGTTCGTCGGAGACCCAGTACTTC
TRBJ1-2,13,TRBV19,once,.,CATQTSGYYGYTF,TGTGCCACCCAAACTTCGGGTTACTATGGCTACACCTTC
TRBJ2-2,16,TRBV18,.,.,CASSPRRLRNTGELFF,TGTGCCAGCTCACCACGCAGACTAAGGAACACCGGGGAGCTGTTTTTT
TRBJ2-2,14,TRBV6-6,.,.,CASNRDGNTGELFF,TGTGCCAGCAACAGAGACGGTAACACCGGGGAGCTGTTTTTT
TRBJ2-6,15,TRBV5-8,.,.,CASSHPSSGANVLTF,TGTGCCAGCAGCCACCCTAGCTCTGGGGCCAACGTCCTGACTTTC
TRBJ1-1,11,TRBV30,.,.,CAWTRSPRTFF,TGTGCCTGGACCCGTAGCCCTCGTACTTTCTTT
TRBJ1-3,17,TRBV4-2,.,.,CASSQLRRGYSGNTIYF,TGTGCCAGCAGCCAACTTCGACGGGGGTACTCTGGAAACACCATATATTTT
TRBJ1-2,14,TRBV5-1,.,.,CASSSRGAGYGYTF,TGCGCCAGCAGCTCGCGGGGCGCTGGGTATGGCTACACCTTC